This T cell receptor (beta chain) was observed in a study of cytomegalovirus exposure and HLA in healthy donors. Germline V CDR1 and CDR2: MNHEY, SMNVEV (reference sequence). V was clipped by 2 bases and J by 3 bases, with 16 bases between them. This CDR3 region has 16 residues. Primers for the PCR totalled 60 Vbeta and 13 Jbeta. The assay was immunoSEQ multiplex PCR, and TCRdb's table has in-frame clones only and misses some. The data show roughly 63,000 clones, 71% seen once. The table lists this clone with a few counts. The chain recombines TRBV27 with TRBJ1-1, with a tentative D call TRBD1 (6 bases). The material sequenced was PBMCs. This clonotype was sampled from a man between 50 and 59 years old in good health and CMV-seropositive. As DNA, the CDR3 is TGTGCCAGCAGTTTAGCAGGATGGCAGGGGCACACTGAAGCTTTCTTT. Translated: CASSLAGWQGHTEAFF.